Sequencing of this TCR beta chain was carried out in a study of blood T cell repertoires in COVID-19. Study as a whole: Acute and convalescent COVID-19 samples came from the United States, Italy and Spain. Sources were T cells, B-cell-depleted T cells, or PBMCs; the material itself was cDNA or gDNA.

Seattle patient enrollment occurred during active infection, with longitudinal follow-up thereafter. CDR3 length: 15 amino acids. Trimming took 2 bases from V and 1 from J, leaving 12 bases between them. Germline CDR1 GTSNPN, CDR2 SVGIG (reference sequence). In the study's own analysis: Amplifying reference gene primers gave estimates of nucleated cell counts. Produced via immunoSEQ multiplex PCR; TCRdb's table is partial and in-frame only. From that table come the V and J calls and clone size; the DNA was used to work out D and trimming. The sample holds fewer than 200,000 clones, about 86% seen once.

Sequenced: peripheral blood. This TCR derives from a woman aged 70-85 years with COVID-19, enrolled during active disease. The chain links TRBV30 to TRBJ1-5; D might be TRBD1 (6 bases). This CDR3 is CAWSPYDRSNQPQHF. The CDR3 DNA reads TGTGCCTGGAGTCCATACGACAGGAGCAATCAGCCCCAGCATTTT.